The sequence of this T cell receptor (beta chain) was determined in a study of blood T cell repertoires in COVID-19. As for the study in general: The samples span acute and convalescent COVID-19 from the United States, Italy and Spain. T cells, B-cell-depleted T cells, or PBMCs supplied cDNA or gDNA.

V was clipped by 5 bases and J by 5 bases; unmatched bases: 13. In germline, CDR1 is MNHEY, CDR2 SVGEGT. The CDR3 is 16 amino acids. This clone has more than one count but fewer than ten. In the original workflow: Reference gene primer amplification gave estimated nucleated cell counts. TCRdb keeps only in-frame clones here, not all; method: immunoSEQ multiplex PCR. The DNA gave D and trimming, while V, J and clone size come from that table. The data show around 110,000 clones, roughly 79% seen once. The sequencing sample was made of peripheral blood. This rearrangement joins TRBV6-2 or TRBV6-3 to TRBJ2-5, with 8 bases fitting TRBD1. This clonotype was sampled from a man aged 70 or older with active or convalescent COVID-19. The CDR3 sequence: CASSRTDRGSGETQYF. The CDR3 region has the DNA TGTGCCAGCAGTCGAACTGACAGGGGAAGTGGGGAGACCCAGTACTTC.